Presented here are 13 T cell receptor beta chains from one specimen sequenced in a study of blood T cell repertoires in COVID-19. This table comes from immunoSEQ multiplex PCR, and its TCRdb copy is limited to in-frame clones, with some not included. The data contain about 220,000 clones, about 79% of them singletons. Sequenced input: PBMCs or T cells enriched from blood (not recorded which). The receptors shown here come from a woman aged 55-70 years who had recovered from COVID-19.

The V gene is TRBV11-3, the J gene TRBJ2-1; TRBD2 aligns across 11 bases. This CDR3 spans 18 amino acids. Trimming took 3 bases from V and 4 from J; bases not matched to a gene: 11. Per the germline V gene, CDR1 is SGHNT and CDR2 is YENEEA. CDR3 loop: CASSFTPGTSGIYNEQFF. The CDR3 nucleotides are TGTGCCAGCAGCTTTACCCCGGGGACTAGCGGCATTTACAATGAGCAGTTCTTC.

The V gene is TRBV6-5, the J gene TRBJ2-5, with D unresolved. Germline V gene lookup returns CDR1 MNHEY and CDR2 SVGAGI. Trimming shortened V by 2 bases and J by 5 bases, and 6 bases separated the two germline ends. The CDR3 contains 12 residues. The CDR3 coding sequence is TGTGCCAGCAGTTACGGGCTGGAGACCCAGTACTTC. Translation gives CASSYGLETQYF.

This chain links TRBV15 with TRBJ1-1, with 7 bases fitting TRBD1. The CDR3 covers 14 residues. With 1 base clipped from V and 5 bases from J, the junction kept 4 bases outside the gene matches. Germline V gene sequence: CDR1 LNHNV, CDR2 YYDKDF (reference sequence). This CDR3 reads CATSRAQGWTEAFF. CDR3 bases: TGTGCCACCAGCAGAGCACAGGGGTGGACTGAAGCTTTCTTT.

In DNA form, the CDR3 reads TGTGCCATCCGGGACAGGGCGGAGGATGAGCAGTTCTTC. Translation: CAIRDRAEDEQFF. This chain connects TRBV10-3 to TRBJ2-1; 9 bases are a match to TRBD1. V lost 8 bases to trimming and J lost 8 bases; unmatched junction nucleotides: 7. This CDR3 spans 13 amino acids. Germline V lookup: CDR1 ENHRY, CDR2 SYGVKD.

The chain uses TRBV27 and TRBJ1-2; the D gene is possibly TRBD1 (6 bases). Germline V lookup: CDR1 MNHEY, CDR2 SMNVEV (reference sequence). The CDR3 is 14 residues long. The V end was cut by 7 bases, the J end by 8 bases, with 20 bases between. For the CDR3, the DNA is TGTGCCAGCACCACGGGACAATCAGCGGGAGGCTACACCTTC. Translated, it gives CASTTGQSAGGYTF.

This chain uses TRBV27 with TRBJ1-6; weak D call: TRBD1 (5 bases). Germline values: CDR1 MNHEY, CDR2 SMNVEV (reference sequence). The CDR3 extends over 13 amino acids. Trimming cost V 5 bases and J 8 bases, with 10 bases left between them. The CDR3 DNA sequence: TGTGCCAGCAGTGGTGACAGTCATTCACCCCTCCACTTT. This codes for CASSGDSHSPLHF.

The chain is built from TRBV7-6 and TRBJ2-2; no reliable D call. Germline-derived CDR1 and CDR2 are SGHVS and FNYEAQ. The length of the CDR3 is 13 residues. With 4 bases removed from V and 6 bases from J, the gap between germline ends came to 9 bases. The CDR3 DNA sequence: TGTGCCAGCAGCTGGTCGGGTTCCGGGGAGCTGTTTTTT. It codes for CASSWSGSGELFF.

V gene TRBV28 combines with J gene TRBJ2-7, with 8 bases fitting TRBD1. The length of the CDR3 is 12 residues. The germline V gene encodes CDR1 MDHEN and CDR2 SYDVKM. Written as DNA, the CDR3 is TGTGTCACGACAGGGGCCGCCTACGAGCAGTACTTC. Translating it yields CVTTGAAYEQYF.

This clone occurred a few times. The CDR3 region has the DNA TGTGCCAGCAGCCAGGGTCGGAGGGCGCAGTATTTT. Translation gives CASSQGRRAQYF. The chain has TRBV3-1 (or the pseudogene TRBV3-2) and TRBJ2-3, with D maybe TRBD2 (6 bases). V was shortened by 3 bases and J by 10 bases, with 11 bases between the two germline ends. Germline V gene lookup returns CDR1 LGHDT and CDR2 YNNKEL (reference sequence). The CDR3 runs to 12 residues.

This clone was counted a single time. The chain uses TRBV20-1 and TRBJ2-7; perhaps TRBD2 as D (6 bases). Germline CDR1 is DFQATT and CDR2 is SNEGSKA (reference sequence). The V gene lost 6 bases and the J gene lost 3 bases, with 6 bases spanning the gap. CDR3 length equals 10 residues. CDR3 amino acids: CSAGGYEQYF. The CDR3 DNA reads as TGCAGTGCCGGGGGCTACGAGCAGTACTTC.

This clone was observed many times. This rearrangement joins TRBV19 to TRBJ2-7, with unresolved D. Germline V gene data show CDR1 as LNHDA and CDR2 as SQIVND (reference sequence). The CDR3 spans 9 residues. V lost 8 bases and J lost 3, with 2 bases in between. The CDR3 bases are TGTGCCAGTCTCTACGAGCAGTACTTC. This gives the protein CASLYEQYF.

V is TRBV19 and J is TRBJ1-4, with 8 bases matching TRBD1. CDR1 is LNHDA and CDR2 is SQIVND in the germline V gene (reference sequence). V shed 6 bases, J shed 7 bases, and the junction held 7 bases outside the gene matches. The CDR3 is 14 amino acids. As DNA, the CDR3 is TGTGCCAGTAGCGAGACAGGGGAGGCTGAAAAACTGTTTTTT. This gives the protein CASSETGEAEKLFF. The full variable domain, completed using reference TRBV19 and TRBJ1-4, is DGGITQSPKYLFRKEGQNVTLSCEQNLNHDAMYWYRQDPGQGLRLIYYSQIVNDFQKGDIAEGYSVSREKKESFPLTVTSAQKNPTAFYLCASSETGEAEKLFFGSGTQLSVL.

A few counts support this clone. The rearrangement links TRBV4-3 to TRBJ1-2; D is ambiguous. Trimming pared 0 bases from V and 5 bases from J, leaving 10 bases between. This CDR3 has 14 residues. Germline values: CDR1 LGHNA, CDR2 YSLEER. The CDR3 bases are TGCGCCAGCAGCCAAGAGAAAAGAGGGTATGGCTACACCTTC. Its protein product is CASSQEKRGYGYTF.